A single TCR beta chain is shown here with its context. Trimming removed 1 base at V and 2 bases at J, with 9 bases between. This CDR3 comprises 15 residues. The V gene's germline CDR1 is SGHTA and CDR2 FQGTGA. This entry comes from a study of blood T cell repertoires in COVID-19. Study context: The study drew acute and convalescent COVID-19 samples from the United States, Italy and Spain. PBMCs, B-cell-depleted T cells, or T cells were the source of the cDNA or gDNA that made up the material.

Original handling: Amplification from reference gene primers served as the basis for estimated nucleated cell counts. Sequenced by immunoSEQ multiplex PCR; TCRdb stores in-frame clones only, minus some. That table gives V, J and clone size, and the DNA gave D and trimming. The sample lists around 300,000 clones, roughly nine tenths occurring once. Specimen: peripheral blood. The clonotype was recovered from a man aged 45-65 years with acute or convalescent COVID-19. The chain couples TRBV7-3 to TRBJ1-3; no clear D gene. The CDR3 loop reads CASSLNAGPGNTIYF. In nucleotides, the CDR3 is TGTGCCAGCAGCTTAAATGCGGGTCCTGGAAACACCATATATTTT. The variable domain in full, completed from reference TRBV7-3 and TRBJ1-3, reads GAGVSQTPSNKVTEKGKYVELRCDPISGHTALYWYRQSLGQGPEFLIYFQGTGAADDSGLPNDRFFAVRPEGSVSTLKIQRTERGDSAVYLCASSLNAGPGNTIYFGEGSWLTVV.